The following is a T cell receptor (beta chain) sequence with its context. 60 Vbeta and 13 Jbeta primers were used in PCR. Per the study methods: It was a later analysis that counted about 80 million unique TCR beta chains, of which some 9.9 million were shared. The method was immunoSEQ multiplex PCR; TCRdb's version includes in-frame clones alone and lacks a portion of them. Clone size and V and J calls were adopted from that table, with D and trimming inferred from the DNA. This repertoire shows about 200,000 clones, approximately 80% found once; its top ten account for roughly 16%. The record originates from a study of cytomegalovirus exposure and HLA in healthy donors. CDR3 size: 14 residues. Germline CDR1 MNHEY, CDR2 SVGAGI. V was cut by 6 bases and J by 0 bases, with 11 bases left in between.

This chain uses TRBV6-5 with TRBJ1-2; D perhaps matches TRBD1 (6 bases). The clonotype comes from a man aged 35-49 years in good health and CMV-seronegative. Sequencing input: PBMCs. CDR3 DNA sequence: TGTGCCAGCAGGCTGACAGGATCTAACTATGGCTACACCTTC. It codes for CASRLTGSNYGYTF.